These T cell receptor beta chains were read from a single sample in a study of CD8 T cells in Susac syndrome. TCRdb independently ran MiXCR on the immunoSEQ multiplex PCR reads; one entry per CDR3 protein. Of some 130,000 distinct CDR3 sequences in the sample, over 80% were seen once. Specimen: CD8+ T cells from PBMCs. Receptors originate from a human donor with multiple sclerosis. Both conserved end residues are part of each CDR3. A D gene is named only where the DNA matches it firmly. Size is stated for part of the rows, as once, few or many counts, or as a class when the clone is expanded.

D gene	J gene	clone size	V gene	CDR3 protein	CDR3 DNA
TRBD2	TRBJ2-1	-	TRBV13	CASSSSTSGRALDEQFF	TGTGCCAGCAGCTCATCGACTAGCGGGAGGGCATTGGATGAGCAGTTCTTC
-	TRBJ2-3	-	TRBV12-3/TRBV12-4	CASSWEADTQYF	TGTGCCAGCAGTTGGGAGGCAGATACGCAGTATTTT
-	TRBJ1-6	once	TRBV28	CASSLLAGSPLHF	TGTGCCAGCAGTTTATTAGCGGGTTCACCCCTCCACTTT
TRBD2	TRBJ2-3	-	TRBV4-2	CASSQEGLLAGVSDTQYF	TGTGCCAGCAGCCAAGAAGGCTTACTAGCGGGGGTGTCAGATACGCAGTATTTT
-	TRBJ2-2	-	TRBV7-8	CASSLDKGESTGELFF	TGTGCCAGCAGCTTAGACAAAGGGGAGAGCACCGGGGAGCTGTTTTTT
-	TRBJ2-2	once	TRBV6-5	CASSYLIVGRDTGELFF	TGTGCCAGCAGTTACCTGATCGTTGGGAGAGATACCGGGGAGCTGTTTTTT
-	TRBJ2-2	-	TRBV6-5	CASSYLMSGELFF	TGTGCCAGCAGTTACCTCATGAGCGGGGAGCTGTTTTTT
-	TRBJ1-1	-	TRBV30	CAWSGPGAFF	TGTGCCTGGAGTGGTCCCGGAGCTTTCTTT
-	TRBJ2-2	-	TRBV5-6	CASSFSLMGDTGELFF	TGTGCCAGCAGCTTCTCTTTGATGGGGGACACCGGGGAGCTGTTTTTT
-	TRBJ2-2	once	TRBV2	CASMADTGELFF	TGTGCCAGCATGGCCGATACCGGGGAGCTGTTTTTT
-	TRBJ2-7	-	TRBV4-3	CASSQGQGSSYEQYF	TGCGCCAGCAGCCAAGGGCAGGGGTCATCCTACGAGCAGTACTTC
-	TRBJ1-2	once	TRBV19	CAISRGEPAIGYTF	TGTGCCATCTCGAGGGGGGAACCTGCTATCGGCTACACCTTC
-	TRBJ2-2	-	TRBV28	CASSLKSDAGELFF	TGTGCCAGCAGTTTAAAGTCTGACGCCGGGGAGCTGTTTTTT
-	TRBJ2-5	few	TRBV6-1	CASTLAYQETQYF	TGTGCCAGCACCTTAGCGTACCAAGAGACCCAGTACTTC